These T cell receptor beta chains were read from a single sample in a study of cytomegalovirus exposure and HLA in healthy donors. Measured with immunoSEQ multiplex PCR; TCRdb has only the in-frame clones, and not every one. Of 200,000 or so clones in the sample, roughly 84% were seen once. The sequenced material came from PBMCs. The receptor set was obtained from a girl under three years old in good health and CMV-seronegative. The CDR3 runs from the conserved cysteine through the conserved F or W. A D gene is named only where the DNA matches it firmly.

v_gene: TRBV5-1; d_gene: TRBD1; len: 15; j_gene: TRBJ2-5; CDR3aa: CASSLAGTGSETQYF; CDR3nt: TGCGCCAGCAGCTTGGCTGGGACAGGGTCCGAGACCCAGTACTTC
v_gene: TRBV6-1; d_gene: NA; len: 13; j_gene: TRBJ2-7; CDR3aa: CASIGQGSFQQYF; CDR3nt: TGTGCCAGCATCGGGCAGGGGTCCTTCCAGCAGTACTTC
v_gene: TRBV6-1; d_gene: NA; len: 13; j_gene: TRBJ1-5; CDR3aa: CASSKTENQPQHF; CDR3nt: TGTGCCAGCAGCAAGACGGAGAATCAGCCCCAGCATTTT
v_gene: TRBV5-4; d_gene: NA; len: 14; j_gene: TRBJ2-2; CDR3aa: CASSDGQLAGELFF; CDR3nt: TGTGCCAGCAGCGATGGACAGCTTGCCGGGGAGCTGTTTTTT
v_gene: TRBV6-1; d_gene: NA; len: 14; j_gene: TRBJ1-5; CDR3aa: CASRGGNSNQPQHF; CDR3nt: TGTGCCAGCCGGGGGGGAAATAGCAATCAGCCCCAGCATTTT
v_gene: TRBV4-1; d_gene: NA; len: 16; j_gene: TRBJ1-4; CDR3aa: CASSQVGGDVGEKLFF; CDR3nt: TGCGCCAGCAGCCAAGTCGGGGGGGATGTAGGTGAAAAACTGTTTTTT
v_gene: TRBV15; d_gene: NA; len: 14; j_gene: TRBJ1-4; CDR3aa: CATSSIDSREKLFF; CDR3nt: TGTGCCACCAGCAGCATCGACAGCCGAGAAAAACTGTTTTTT
v_gene: TRBV27; d_gene: NA; len: 16; j_gene: TRBJ1-3; CDR3aa: CASSRFGNAFGNTIYF; CDR3nt: TGTGCCAGCAGTCGGTTCGGGAACGCTTTTGGAAACACCATATATTTT
v_gene: TRBV13; d_gene: NA; len: 13; j_gene: TRBJ2-5; CDR3aa: CASSLRGYETQYF; CDR3nt: TGTGCCAGCAGCTTGAGAGGGTACGAGACCCAGTACTTC
v_gene: TRBV19; d_gene: NA; len: 13; j_gene: TRBJ1-1; CDR3aa: CASSGQGYTEAFF; CDR3nt: TGTGCCAGTAGTGGGCAGGGGTACACTGAAGCTTTCTTT
v_gene: TRBV7-9; d_gene: TRBD2; len: 18; j_gene: TRBJ2-5; CDR3aa: CASRTSGRAYPPQETQYF; CDR3nt: TGTGCCAGCAGGACTAGCGGGAGGGCCTACCCCCCCCAGGAGACCCAGTACTTC